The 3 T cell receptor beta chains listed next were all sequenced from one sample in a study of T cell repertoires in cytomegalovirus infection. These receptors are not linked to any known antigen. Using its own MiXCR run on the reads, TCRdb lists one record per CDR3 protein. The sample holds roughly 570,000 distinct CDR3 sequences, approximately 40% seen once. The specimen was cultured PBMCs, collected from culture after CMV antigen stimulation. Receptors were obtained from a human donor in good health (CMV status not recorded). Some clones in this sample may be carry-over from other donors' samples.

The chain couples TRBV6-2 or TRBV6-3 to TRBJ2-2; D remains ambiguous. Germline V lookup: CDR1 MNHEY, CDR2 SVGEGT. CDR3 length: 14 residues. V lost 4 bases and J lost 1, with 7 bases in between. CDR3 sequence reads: CASSWARNTGELFF. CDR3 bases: TGTGCCAGCAGTTGGGCGAGGAACACCGGGGAGCTGTTTTTT.

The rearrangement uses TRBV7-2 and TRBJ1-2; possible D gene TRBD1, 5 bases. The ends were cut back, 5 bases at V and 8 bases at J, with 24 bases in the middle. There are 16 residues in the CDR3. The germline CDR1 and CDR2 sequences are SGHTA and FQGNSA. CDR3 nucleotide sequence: TGTGCCAGCAGCCGGAATTTACAGGCGACCGCCGAGGGCTACACCTTC. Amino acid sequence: CASSRNLQATAEGYTF.

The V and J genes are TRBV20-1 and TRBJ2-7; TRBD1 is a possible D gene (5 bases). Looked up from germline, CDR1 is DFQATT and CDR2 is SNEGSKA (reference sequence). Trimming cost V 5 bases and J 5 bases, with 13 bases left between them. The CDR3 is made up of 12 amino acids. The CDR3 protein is CSASNLGHEQYF. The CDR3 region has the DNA TGCAGTGCTTCCAACCTGGGGCACGAGCAGTACTTC.